This TCR beta chain emerged from a study of T cells in localized non-small cell lung cancer. In its sample, this clone was seen once. Antigen: not known. Study-level results: Sequence data derive from only one tumor region, so heterogeneity remains possible. The highest T cell clonality was in uninvolved adjacent lung, above tumor. Adjacent lung tissue had a median roughly 55 of the top 100 clones found in the tumor.

Only in-frame clones appear in the TCRdb table, and some are missing; sequencing was by immunoSEQ multiplex PCR. The table records 55,000 to 65,000 clones, 70% to 90% of them present only once. After removal of 5 bases from V and 0 bases from J, the junction contained 10 bases not matched to a gene. Germline V CDR1 and CDR2: SGHTA, FQGTGA. This CDR3 contains 18 residues. The TCR sequence derives from a man aged 35-75 years with stage I squamous cell lung carcinoma. V and J are TRBV7-3 and TRBJ2-6; 7 positions match TRBD2. Sequenced material: peripheral blood, taken before any cancer treatment. In nucleotides, the CDR3 is TGTGCCAGCAGCCCTACGGCGGGAGTGGTCTCTGGGGCCAACGTCCTGACTTTC. Translating it yields CASSPTAGVVSGANVLTF.